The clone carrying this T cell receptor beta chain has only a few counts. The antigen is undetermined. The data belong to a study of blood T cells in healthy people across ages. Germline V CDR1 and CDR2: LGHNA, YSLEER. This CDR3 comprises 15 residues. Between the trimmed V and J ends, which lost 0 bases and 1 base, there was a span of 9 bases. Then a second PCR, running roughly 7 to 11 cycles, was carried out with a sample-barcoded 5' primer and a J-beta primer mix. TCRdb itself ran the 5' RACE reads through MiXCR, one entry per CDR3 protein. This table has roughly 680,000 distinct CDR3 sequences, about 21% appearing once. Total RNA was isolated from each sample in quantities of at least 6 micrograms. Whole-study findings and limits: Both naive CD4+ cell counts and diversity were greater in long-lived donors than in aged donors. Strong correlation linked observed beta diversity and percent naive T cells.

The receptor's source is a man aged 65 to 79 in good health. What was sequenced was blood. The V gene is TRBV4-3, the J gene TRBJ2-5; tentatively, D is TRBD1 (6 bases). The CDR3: CASSQEWGRQETQYF. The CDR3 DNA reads TGCGCCAGCAGCCAAGAGTGGGGGCGCCAAGAGACCCAGTACTTC.